A few counts support the clone carrying this T cell receptor (beta chain). The antigen is undetermined. This sample is part of a study of blood T cells in healthy people across ages. General study findings and limits: The diversity estimates, figures obtained from one million T cells, were considered underestimates.

The donors, all healthy, were Caucasians living in Russia, aged about 6 to 90. Isolation yielded PBMCs, at least 7 million per sample, in every case. A sample-barcoded 5' primer and a J-beta primer mix were used in a second PCR of roughly 7 to 11 cycles. Using its own MiXCR run on the 5' RACE reads, TCRdb lists one record per CDR3 protein. Of under 1 million distinct CDR3 sequences listed, 40% to 50% were seen once; the top ten hold nearly 20%. Sequencing input: blood. The sequence was collected from a man between 60 and 70 years old in good health.

Here the CDR3 reads CASTPTPVSSYEQYF. Written as DNA, the CDR3 is TGTGCCAGCACCCCGACACCAGTCAGTTCCTACGAGCAGTACTTC. This chain joins TRBV7-2 and TRBJ2-7; D gene ambiguous. In germline, CDR1 is SGHTA, CDR2 FQGNSA. The CDR3 totals 15 residues. Trimming shortened V by 7 bases and J by 1 base, and 17 bases separated the two germline ends.